This TCR beta chain was identified in a study of blood T cells in healthy people across ages. Findings and limits, study-wide: Strong correlation existed between TCR beta diversity and naive T cell percentage.

Germline V gene lookup returns CDR1 KGHDR and CDR2 SFDVKD. The CDR3 runs to 15 residues. Trimming cost V 4 bases and J 8 bases; bases outside gene matches: 10. Sample-barcoded 5' priming and a J-beta primer mix drove a second PCR of 7 to 11 cycles. A template-switch adaptor containing 12 random nucleotides labeled each cDNA molecule. TCRdb reprocessed the 5' RACE reads via MiXCR and lists one record per CDR3 protein. The sample records about a million distinct CDR3 sequences, roughly two fifths being singletons. Researchers isolated at least 6.5 million PBMCs per sample. Only a few counts were recorded for this clonotype. Its antigen is unknown.

This clonotype originated in a man aged 18-30 years in good health. The specimen sequenced was blood. J is TRBJ2-4 and V is TRBV24-1; TRBD1 matches 7 bases. The CDR3 protein is CATSDRRQGEDIQYF. The CDR3 DNA follows: TGTGCCACCAGTGACCGCAGACAGGGTGAGGACATTCAGTACTTC.